What follows are 30 T cell receptor beta chains derived from one specimen sequenced in a study of blood T cell repertoires in COVID-19. Assay used: immunoSEQ multiplex PCR; TCRdb lists only in-frame clones, some missing. The sample contains 200,000 to 250,000 clones, approximately 86% of which appear only once. The sample was peripheral blood. All receptors come from a woman of 80 years or more with acute or convalescent COVID-19.

V usage is TRBV20-1 and J usage is TRBJ2-2; TRBD2 aligns across 9 bases. Germline V gives CDR1 DFQATT, CDR2 SNEGSKA (reference sequence). Trimming took 3 bases from V and 6 from J; bases not matched to a gene: 5. This CDR3 comprises 14 residues. The DNA of the CDR3 is TGCAGTGCTAGTCCCAGCGGGGGGTCCGGGGAGCTGTTTTTT. It yields the protein CSASPSGGSGELFF.

The V and J genes are TRBV5-6 and TRBJ2-7; 9 nucleotides line up with TRBD1. This CDR3 is built from 14 residues. J gave up 6 bases and V 4 bases, and 8 bases lay outside the gene matches. Germline CDR1 is SGHDT and CDR2 is YYEEEE. The chain's CDR3 is CASSIGQGSLEQYF. DNA for the CDR3: TGTGCCAGCAGCATAGGACAGGGGTCTCTCGAGCAGTACTTC.

CDR3 sequence: CASSLAGGNTGELFF. CDR3 nucleotide sequence: TGTGCCAGTAGTCTAGCGGGGGGTAACACCGGGGAGCTGTTTTTT. J is TRBJ2-2 and V is TRBV19, with 11 bases lining up with TRBD2. This CDR3 is 15 amino acids long. J gave up 2 bases and V 5 bases, and 1 base lay outside the gene matches. Per the germline V gene, CDR1 is LNHDA and CDR2 is SQIVND (reference sequence).

The chain joins TRBV2 to TRBJ1-2; TRBD1 matches 9 bases. There are 15 residues in the CDR3. With 6 bases clipped from V and 4 bases from J, the junction kept 9 bases outside the gene matches. The germline CDR1 and CDR2 sequences are SNHLY and FYNNEI. DNA of the CDR3: TGTGCCAGCAGCGGGCAGGGACAGGGTCTCTATGGCTACACCTTC. It specifies CASSGQGQGLYGYTF.

The chain has TRBV28 and TRBJ2-1; TRBD2 matches at 12 bases. The germline V gene has CDR1 MDHEN and CDR2 SYDVKM. The CDR3 has 18 amino acids. Trimming removed 8 bases from V and 0 bases from J; junction bases left unmatched: 11. CDR3 DNA: TGTGCCAGCCCCCTCCCTCGACTAGCGGGGGCCTCCTACAATGAGCAGTTCTTC. This sequence encodes CASPLPRLAGASYNEQFF.

V is TRBV5-1 and J is TRBJ1-3, with TRBD1 as a possible D gene (5 bases). V gave up 4 bases and J gave up 0 bases, with 11 bases separating them. The CDR3 is 15 residues long. CDR1 is SGHRS and CDR2 is YFSETQ in the germline V gene. Here the CDR3 reads CASSPQTVSGNTIYF. CDR3 sequence (DNA): TGCGCCAGCAGCCCCCAGACAGTCTCTGGAAACACCATATATTTT.

This clone turned up a few times. The chain links TRBV13 to TRBJ2-3; the D gene is possibly TRBD2 (5 bases). Germline CDR1 is PRHDT and CDR2 is FYEKMQ (reference sequence). The CDR3 is 13 residues long. Trimming took 5 bases from V and 2 from J, leaving 8 bases between them. The CDR3: CASSRGDTDTQYF. Written as DNA, the CDR3 is TGTGCCAGCAGCCGGGGAGACACAGATACGCAGTATTTT.

The chain recombines TRBV7-6 with TRBJ2-6, with a weak D call TRBD2 (5 bases). The V gene's germline CDR1 is SGHVS and CDR2 FNYEAQ. CDR3 length: 18 amino acids. Trimming took 5 bases from V and 2 from J, leaving 19 bases between them. This chain's CDR3 is CASSGIVTRGTGANVLTF. The CDR3 DNA sequence: TGTGCCAGCAGCGGGATCGTTACCCGGGGAACTGGGGCCAACGTCCTGACTTTC.

This clone appeared a single time. The rearrangement joins TRBV6-5 to TRBJ2-7, with D possibly being TRBD1 (5 bases). This CDR3 comprises 13 residues. The V gene's germline CDR1 is MNHEY and CDR2 SVGAGI. Trimming shortened V by 8 bases and J by 1 base, and 12 bases separated the two germline ends. The CDR3 sequence: CASQGTVSYEQYF. The CDR3 nucleotides read TGTGCCAGCCAGGGCACCGTTTCCTACGAGCAGTACTTC.

V is TRBV19 and J is TRBJ1-5; D may be TRBD1 (5 bases). The CDR3 length is 15 residues. Germline V gene data show CDR1 as LNHDA and CDR2 as SQIVND (reference sequence). V was pared by 8 bases and J by 2 bases, with 16 bases between. CDR3 in DNA: TGTGCCAGTCGTCGCGCGGGGGGGGGCAATCAGCCCCAGCATTTT. Translated, it gives CASRRAGGGNQPQHF.

The V and J genes are TRBV30 and TRBJ1-6; 9 nucleotides agree with TRBD1. J was trimmed by 7 bases and V by 2 bases; bases with no gene match: 3. The CDR3 spans 14 residues. Germline V lookup: CDR1 GTSNPN, CDR2 SVGIG (reference sequence). The DNA for the CDR3 is TGTGCCTGGAGTCGCGGACAGGGGAATTCACCCCTCCACTTT. Its protein is CAWSRGQGNSPLHF.

The gene calls are TRBV5-4 and TRBJ1-1, with D perhaps TRBD1 (6 bases). CDR3 length: 15 residues. Germline V lookup: CDR1 SGHNT, CDR2 YYREEE (reference sequence). V dropped 3 bases and J dropped 3 bases, with 15 bases sitting between them. CDR3 protein: CASSSDGTSDTEAFF. The CDR3 region has the DNA TGTGCCAGCAGCTCGGATGGGACATCCGACACTGAAGCTTTCTTT.

V usage is TRBV5-1 and J usage is TRBJ2-7; 7 nucleotides agree with TRBD2. Germline lookup yields CDR1 SGHRS and CDR2 YFSETQ. The CDR3 has 16 residues. J was trimmed by 1 base and V by 2 bases; bases with no gene match: 9. CDR3 coding DNA: TGCGCCAGCAGCTTCGGTGGAGCGGGGAGATCCTACGAGCAGTACTTC. Protein: CASSFGGAGRSYEQYF.

The gene calls are TRBV2 and TRBJ1-4; the match to TRBD1 covers 8 bases. After removal of 6 bases from V and 8 bases from J, the junction contained 8 bases not matched to a gene. The CDR3 covers 14 residues. Germline loops: CDR1 SNHLY, CDR2 FYNNEI. Written as DNA, the CDR3 is TGTGCCAGCAGCTGGACAGGGATAAGCGAAAAACTGTTTTTT. This encodes CASSWTGISEKLFF.

CDR3 DNA sequence: TGTGCCAGCAGCTTAATTGTGCCCCCCCGGAGCAATCAGCCCCAGCATTTT. Its protein is CASSLIVPPRSNQPQHF. This rearrangement joins TRBV12-1 to TRBJ1-5. TRBV12-1 is marked as a pseudogene. This CDR3 comprises 17 residues.

V gene TRBV19 combines with J gene TRBJ1-5, with 7 bases matching TRBD1. CDR1 and CDR2 from the germline V gene are LNHDA and SQIVND (reference sequence). V trimming: 2 bases; J trimming: 7 bases; junction bases outside the gene matches: 8. The CDR3 loop spans 15 amino acids. In DNA, the CDR3 is TGTGCCAGTAGTATACCCACAGGGGAAGGGCAGCCCCAGCATTTT. Encoded protein: CASSIPTGEGQPQHF.

The chain is built from TRBV27 and TRBJ2-1; TRBD2 is a possible D gene (5 bases). CDR3 length equals 14 residues. Germline V lookup: CDR1 MNHEY, CDR2 SMNVEV (reference sequence). V dropped 4 bases and J dropped 4 bases, with 11 bases sitting between them. The CDR3 is CASSSTNAYNEQFF. The CDR3 DNA follows: TGTGCCAGCAGTTCGACTAACGCTTACAATGAGCAGTTCTTC.

Here the CDR3 reads CASSLSGTQSYEQYF. The CDR3 coding sequence is TGTGCCAGCAGCCTATCCGGGACACAATCCTACGAGCAGTACTTC. V is TRBV7-2 and J is TRBJ2-7; the D gene is possibly TRBD1 (6 bases). Germline V gene sequence: CDR1 SGHTA, CDR2 FQGNSA. The CDR3 consists of 15 residues. V lost 5 bases to trimming and J lost 1 base, with 15 bases between them.

The chain recombines TRBV5-1 with TRBJ2-1, with 8 positions matching TRBD2. Germline CDR1 SGHRS, CDR2 YFSETQ. V trimming: 4 bases; J trimming: 2 bases; junction bases outside the gene matches: 8. The CDR3 has 16 residues. This chain's CDR3 is CASSAKGGLAYNEQFF. The CDR3 nucleotides are TGCGCCAGCAGCGCGAAAGGGGGACTAGCCTACAATGAGCAGTTCTTC.

The V call is TRBV9, the J call TRBJ1-5; tentatively, D is TRBD1 (5 bases). Looked up from germline, CDR1 is SGDLS and CDR2 is YYNGEE. This CDR3 contains 16 residues. V was cut by 4 bases and J by 7 bases, with 21 bases left in between. The chain's CDR3 is CASSPTSGMVGQPQHF. The CDR3 DNA reads as TGTGCCAGCAGCCCAACGTCAGGGATGGTTGGGCAGCCCCAGCATTTT.

V gene TRBV7-2 combines with J gene TRBJ1-2; no clear D gene. Trimming stripped 4 bases from V and 5 bases from J, with 20 bases between. The CDR3 sequence is 16 residues long. CDR1 is SGHTA and CDR2 is FQGNSA in the germline V gene. CDR3 amino acids: CASSSLGWGASYGYTF. CDR3 nucleotide sequence: TGTGCCAGCAGCTCCCTTGGGTGGGGAGCGTCGTATGGCTACACCTTC.

The chain employs TRBV19 and TRBJ2-5; D perhaps matches TRBD1 (6 bases). The CDR3 extends over 14 amino acids. Germline V gene data show CDR1 as LNHDA and CDR2 as SQIVND (reference sequence). Between the trimmed V and J ends, which lost 4 bases and 4 bases, there was a span of 13 bases. The CDR3 DNA is TGTGCCAGTAGTACAACAGGGATCGGAGAGACCCAGTACTTC. Translated, it gives CASSTTGIGETQYF.

The gene calls are TRBV11-3 and TRBJ1-2, with TRBD1 identical over 7 bases. The CDR3 totals 13 residues. CDR1 and CDR2 from the germline V gene are SGHNT and YENEEA. V lost 5 bases and J lost 7; bases outside the gene matches: 7. The CDR3 DNA reads TGTGCCAGCAGCCCGGGACAGTTATTTGGCTACACCTTC. Translation gives CASSPGQLFGYTF.

This clone appeared once. DNA for the CDR3: TGTGCCAGCAGCCAAGATAGGGTTCAGGGGGAAGATACGCAGTATTTT. Its translation is CASSQDRVQGEDTQYF. This chain uses TRBV3-1 (or the pseudogene TRBV3-2) with TRBJ2-3; 7 nucleotides align to TRBD1. This CDR3 contains 16 residues. Germline V lookup: CDR1 LGHDT, CDR2 YNNKEL (reference sequence). The V gene end was trimmed by 0 bases and the J gene end by 5 bases; junction bases not matched to a gene: 8.

The chain is built from TRBV7-2 and TRBJ1-2, with 7 bases fitting TRBD1. The ends lost 5 bases at V and 4 bases at J; junction bases unmatched: 7. Germline V gives CDR1 SGHTA, CDR2 FQGNSA. This CDR3 is 14 amino acids long. The CDR3 loop is CASSTFGTVYGYTF. The CDR3 nucleotides are TGTGCCAGCAGCACATTCGGGACAGTCTATGGCTACACCTTC.

A note on this clone: With a much larger clone just one base away, this may be a read error. Other DNA sequences from this sample encode an identical CDR3 as well. This chain connects TRBV7-3 to TRBJ1-1; 11 bases line up with TRBD1. J lost 4 bases, V lost 4 bases, and 2 bases had no gene match. The CDR3 is made up of 14 amino acids. Per germline, CDR1 SGHTA and CDR2 FQGTGA. The CDR3 region is CASSSGTGGTEAFF. The CDR3 DNA sequence: TGTGCCAGCAGCTCGGGGACAGGGGGCACTGAAGCTTTCTTT.

This chain connects TRBV19 to TRBJ2-3, with 7 positions matching TRBD1. Germline assignment: CDR1 LNHDA and CDR2 SQIVND (reference sequence). This CDR3 is built from 15 residues. Trimming cost V 6 bases and J 3 bases; bases outside gene matches: 9. The CDR3 loop reads CASSGDRVLTDTQYF. Here the CDR3 DNA reads TGTGCCAGTAGCGGTGACAGGGTTTTAACAGATACGCAGTATTTT.

The J gene is TRBJ1-1, the V gene TRBV5-6; D unresolved. The germline gives CDR1 SGHDT, CDR2 YYEEEE. V shed 3 bases and J shed 13 bases, with 22 bases lying between them. The CDR3 has 14 residues. CDR3 protein: CASSSTNGRGVGFF. CDR3 nucleotide sequence: TGTGCCAGCAGCTCTACAAACGGACGGGGAGTTGGTTTCTTT.

CDR3 DNA sequence: TGTGCCAGCAGCAGACCTGACAGGGGGGACGCAGATACGCAGTATTTT. Translated: CASSRPDRGDADTQYF. This chain links TRBV7-3 with TRBJ2-3, with 9 positions matching TRBD1. This CDR3 comprises 16 residues. Trimming removed 5 bases from V and 4 bases from J; junction bases left unmatched: 10. CDR1 and CDR2 from the germline V gene are SGHTA and FQGTGA.

This sequence joins TRBV19 and TRBJ2-1, with 9 bases lining up with TRBD1. In germline, CDR1 is LNHDA, CDR2 SQIVND (reference sequence). This CDR3 has 15 residues. Losses at the gene ends were 6 bases for V and 4 bases for J; bases not matched to a gene: 7. The CDR3 sequence is CASRPGTGNYNEQFF. The DNA of the CDR3 is TGTGCCAGTAGACCCGGGACAGGGAATTACAATGAGCAGTTCTTC.